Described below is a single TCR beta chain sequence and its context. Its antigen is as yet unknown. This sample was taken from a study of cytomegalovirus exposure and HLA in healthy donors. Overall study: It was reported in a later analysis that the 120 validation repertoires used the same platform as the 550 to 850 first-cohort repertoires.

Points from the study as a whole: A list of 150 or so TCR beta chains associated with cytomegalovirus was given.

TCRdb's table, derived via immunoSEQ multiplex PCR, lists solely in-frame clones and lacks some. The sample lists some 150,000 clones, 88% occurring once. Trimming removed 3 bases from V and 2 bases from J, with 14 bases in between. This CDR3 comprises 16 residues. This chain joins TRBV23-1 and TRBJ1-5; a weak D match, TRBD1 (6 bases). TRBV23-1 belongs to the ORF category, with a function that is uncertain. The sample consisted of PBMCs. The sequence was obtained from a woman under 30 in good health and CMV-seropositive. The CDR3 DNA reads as TGCGCCAGCAGTCAGACCAGGGGAGGGGGCAATCAGCCCCAGCATTTT. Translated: CASSQTRGGGNQPQHF.